The 10 T cell receptor beta chains below all came from one sample that was sequenced in a study of blood T cell repertoires in COVID-19. Profiled with immunoSEQ multiplex PCR; TCRdb holds only in-frame clones, not every one. The table has 140,000 to 150,000 clones, approximately 81% seen once; the top ten hold roughly 8%. Sequences were obtained from peripheral blood. The source of these receptors is a human donor in a cohort sampled during active COVID-19.

The V call is TRBV5-1, the J call TRBJ2-5; D may be TRBD1 (5 bases). This CDR3 spans 16 amino acids. The germline V gene has CDR1 SGHRS and CDR2 YFSETQ. The ends were cut back, 0 bases at V and 1 base at J, with 13 bases in the middle. The CDR3, as DNA: TGCGCCAGCAGCTTGGGGGCAGGGTCCACCCAAGAGACCCAGTACTTC. Its protein is CASSLGAGSTQETQYF.

CDR3 region: CATSRGSSEDTQYF. CDR3 bases: TGTGCCACCAGCAGGGGCTCTAGCGAAGATACGCAGTATTTT. The V and J genes are TRBV15 and TRBJ2-3, with a possible D match to TRBD2 (6 bases). The CDR3 length is 14 residues. Trimming left V 3 bases short and J 5 bases short, with 12 bases between. Germline V gives CDR1 LNHNV, CDR2 YYDKDF (reference sequence).

This clone was seen a few times. The chain has TRBV25-1 and TRBJ1-1, with D uncertain. The CDR3 is made up of 16 amino acids. Germline-derived CDR1 and CDR2 are MGHDK and SYGVNS. V shed 0 bases and J shed 2 bases, with 13 bases lying between them. CDR3 sequence (DNA): TGTGCCAGCAGTGAATACGGTCCACCGCTCAACACTGAAGCTTTCTTT. It yields the protein CASSEYGPPLNTEAFF.

The J gene is TRBJ2-7, the V gene TRBV28; TRBD2 matches 8 bases. After removal of 5 bases from V and 0 bases from J, the junction contained 6 bases not matched to a gene. Germline CDR1 MDHEN, CDR2 SYDVKM. The length of the CDR3 is 15 residues. The CDR3 spells CASSPAGGVSYEQYF. DNA of the CDR3: TGTGCCAGCAGTCCCGCGGGGGGCGTCTCCTACGAGCAGTACTTC.

The gene calls are TRBV4-3 and TRBJ2-7; TRBD1 agrees at 7 bases. Per the germline V gene, CDR1 is LGHNA and CDR2 is YSLEER. This CDR3 has 15 amino acids. V trimming: 4 bases; J trimming: 2 bases; junction bases outside the gene matches: 8. This chain's CDR3 is CASSLRRQGTYEQYF. In DNA form, the CDR3 reads TGCGCCAGCAGCCTAAGAAGACAGGGCACCTACGAGCAGTACTTC.

This clone occurred once. The chain carries TRBV28 and TRBJ2-3, with TRBD1 matching 7 bases. V shed 2 bases and J 1 base; nucleotides not matched to a gene: 3. CDR3 length: 15 amino acids. The germline gives CDR1 MDHEN, CDR2 SYDVKM. The chain's CDR3 is CASSLAGTGTDTQYF. CDR3 bases: TGTGCCAGCAGTTTAGCTGGGACAGGCACAGATACGCAGTATTTT. The full variable domain, rest sourced from reference TRBV28 and TRBJ2-3, is DVKVTQSSRYLVKRTGEKVFLECVQDMDHENMFWYRQDPGLGLRLIYFSYDVKMKEKGDIPEGYSVSREKKERFSLILESASTNQTSMYLCASSLAGTGTDTQYFGPGTRLTVL.

As regards this clone: The junction does not match germline at one end; this may be a read error. The chain combines TRBV5-5 with TRBJ2-5; 8 nucleotides line up with TRBD2. CDR3 length equals 17 residues. Germline values: CDR1 SGHKS, CDR2 YYEKEE (reference sequence). Here the CDR3 DNA reads TGTGCCAGCAGGTTGGGCGGACCGGGGGGGACACAAGAGACCCAGTACTTC. It is translated as CASRLGGPGGTQETQYF.

This chain links TRBV12-3 or TRBV12-4 with TRBJ2-3; D not certain. The CDR3 length is 12 residues. The V gene lost 6 bases and the J gene lost 4 bases, with 8 bases spanning the gap. CDR3 amino acids: CASRLRADTQYF. CDR3 in DNA: TGTGCCAGCAGGCTGAGAGCAGATACGCAGTATTTT.

The gene calls are TRBV5-5 and TRBJ2-7; 9 bases are shared with TRBD1. The CDR3 has 15 amino acids. The germline gives CDR1 SGHKS, CDR2 YYEKEE (reference sequence). Unmatched junction bases numbered 8, after V lost 4 bases and J lost 3 bases. CDR3 in DNA: TGTGCCAGCAGCATCCGGGACAGGGAGAACTACGAGCAGTACTTC. It translates to CASSIRDRENYEQYF.

V usage is TRBV14 and J usage is TRBJ2-7; 9 bases are a match to TRBD2. CDR1 and CDR2 (germline): SGHDN, FVKESK. V gave up 4 bases and J gave up 2 bases; unmatched junction bases: 6. This CDR3 is 15 amino acids long. For the CDR3, the DNA is TGTGCCAGCAGCCGGAATAGCGGGAGCCCCTACGAGCAGTACTTC. This gives the protein CASSRNSGSPYEQYF.